The source of this T cell receptor beta chain is a study of cytomegalovirus exposure and HLA in healthy donors. For the study at large: According to later analysis, the same platform produced the 120 or so validation and several hundred first-cohort repertoires.

From germline, CDR1 is SGHDT and CDR2 YYEEEE. Trimming cost V 4 bases and J 4 bases; bases outside gene matches: 7. The CDR3 length is 14 residues. Whole-study findings and limits: In vitro testing confirmed a few CMV-associated chains as specific for CMV antigens. Cytomegalovirus-associated TCR beta chains were listed, numbering some 180.

The study drew the donors from its 120-subject validation cohort, separate from the approximately 700-subject first cohort. With regard to this clone: Its antigen is not identified.

Measured with immunoSEQ multiplex PCR; TCRdb has only the in-frame clones, and not every one. This table holds around 400,000 clones, about nine tenths found once. The V call is TRBV5-6, the J call TRBJ1-2, with 7 bases aligning to TRBD1. Sequencing was performed on PBMCs. This TCR came from a young woman in good health and CMV-seronegative. CDR3 loop: CASSVRSGGYGYTF. The CDR3 DNA reads as TGTGCCAGCAGCGTACGCTCAGGGGGCTATGGCTACACCTTC.